The sequence of this T cell receptor (beta chain) was determined in a study of blood T cell repertoires in COVID-19. About the research overall: Acute and convalescent COVID-19 specimens originated in the United States, Italy and Spain. Sources were T cells, B-cell-depleted T cells, or PBMCs; the material itself was cDNA or gDNA.

V dropped 3 bases and J dropped 5; count of bases not matched to a gene: 1. Germline V CDR1 and CDR2: MNHEY, SMNVEV (reference sequence). The CDR3 has 14 residues. Per the authors' pipeline: How many nucleated cells were present was estimated from reference gene primer amplification. Produced via immunoSEQ multiplex PCR; TCRdb's table is partial and in-frame only. V and J calls plus clone size are reproduced from that table; the DNA served to infer D and trimming. The sample lists tens of thousands of clones, over 80% occurring once. The TCR comes from a woman of 80 years or more with acute or convalescent COVID-19. Sample: peripheral blood. The J gene is TRBJ2-3, the V gene TRBV27, with 11 bases aligning to TRBD2. The chain's CDR3 is CASSFSGRVDTQYF. The CDR3 DNA sequence: TGTGCCAGCAGTTTTAGCGGGAGGGTAGATACGCAGTATTTT.